This T cell receptor (beta chain) was recorded in a study of graft-versus-host responses after intestinal transplantation. Study details: Every one of the recipients received anti-thymocyte globulin induction and afterwards took tacrolimus and steroids for approximately three years.

Points on this clone: No antigen is known for it.

The protocol was immunoSEQ multiplex PCR, while the TCRdb copy is restricted to in-frame clones and leaves out a portion. Of roughly 120,000 clones listed, approximately 92% are singletons. This CDR3 contains 13 residues. Germline trimming cut 5 bases from V and 0 bases from J; bases unmatched to any gene: 1. The germline CDR1 and CDR2 sequences are GTSNPN and SVGIG (reference sequence). Study-level findings and limits: In recipient marrow, GvH clones were found, and some appeared first in ileum or blood. HvG clone declines early post-transplant were associated with peak circulating GvH levels.

This chain joins TRBV30 and TRBJ2-3, with 8 bases aligning to TRBD2. The material was unstimulated CD4+ T cells sorted from spleen or lymph node cells, obtained before intestinal transplant. The TCR was taken from a human donor who received an intestinal transplant. The CDR3 protein is CAWASGSTDTQYF. CDR3 sequence (DNA): TGTGCCTGGGCTAGCGGGAGCACAGATACGCAGTATTTT.